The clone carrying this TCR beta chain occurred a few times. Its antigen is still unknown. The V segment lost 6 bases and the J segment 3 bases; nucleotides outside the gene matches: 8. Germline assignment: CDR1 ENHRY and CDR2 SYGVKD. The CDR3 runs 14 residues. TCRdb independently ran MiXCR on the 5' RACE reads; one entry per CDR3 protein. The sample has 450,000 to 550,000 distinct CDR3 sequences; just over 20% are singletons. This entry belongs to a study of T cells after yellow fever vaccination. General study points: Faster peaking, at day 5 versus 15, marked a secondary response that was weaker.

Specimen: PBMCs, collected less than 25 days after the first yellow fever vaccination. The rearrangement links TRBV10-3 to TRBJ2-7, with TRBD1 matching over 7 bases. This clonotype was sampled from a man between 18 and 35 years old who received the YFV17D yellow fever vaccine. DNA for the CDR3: TGTGCCATCAGGACAGGGCGGTCCAGCTACGAGCAGTACTTC. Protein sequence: CAIRTGRSSYEQYF.